Presented here are 32 T cell receptor beta chains from one specimen sequenced in a study of cytomegalovirus exposure and HLA in healthy donors. The PCR had 60 Vbeta and 13 Jbeta primers. Sequenced by immunoSEQ multiplex PCR; TCRdb stores in-frame clones only, minus some. The sample holds approximately 82,000 clones, around 76% seen once. Material for sequencing was PBMCs. Receptors were obtained from a man aged 40-55 years in good health and CMV-seronegative.

The gene calls are TRBV29-1 and TRBJ2-1, with D perhaps matching TRBD1 (5 bases). V lost 3 bases and J 10 bases, leaving 10 bases between the germline ends. CDR3 length: 11 residues. Germline V gives CDR1 SQVTM, CDR2 ANQGSEA. The CDR3 sequence is CSVETVREQFF. The DNA for the CDR3 is TGCAGCGTTGAGACAGTAAGAGAGCAGTTCTTC.

The rearrangement uses TRBV19 and TRBJ1-3, with 10 bases aligning to TRBD1. The V gene end was trimmed by 5 bases and the J gene end by 4 bases; junction bases not matched to a gene: 2. The CDR3 has 14 residues. Germline V lookup: CDR1 LNHDA, CDR2 SQIVND (reference sequence). This CDR3 reads CASSPGQGGNTIYF. For the CDR3, the DNA is TGTGCCAGTAGTCCGGGACAGGGGGGAAACACCATATATTTT. Full variable domain (rest looked up from reference TRBV19 and TRBJ1-3): DGGITQSPKYLFRKEGQNVTLSCEQNLNHDAMYWYRQDPGQGLRLIYYSQIVNDFQKGDIAEGYSVSREKKESFPLTVTSAQKNPTAFYLCASSPGQGGNTIYFGEGSWLTVV.

The J gene is TRBJ1-5, the V gene TRBV28; possible D gene TRBD1, 6 bases. CDR3 length: 13 residues. V was shortened by 2 bases and J by 11 bases, with 13 bases between the two germline ends. The germline gives CDR1 MDHEN, CDR2 SYDVKM. Here the CDR3 reads CASSLGAPGAQHF. The CDR3 DNA reads TGTGCCAGCAGTTTAGGGGCCCCAGGGGCCCAGCATTTT.

This clone showed up just once. This chain connects TRBV4-2 to TRBJ2-1; TRBD2 matches 12 bases. The V segment lost 3 bases and the J segment 9 bases; nucleotides outside the gene matches: 6. The germline CDR1 and CDR2 sequences are LGHNA and YNFKEQ. The CDR3 sequence is 15 residues long. For the CDR3, the DNA is TGTGCCAGCAGCCAGAGGACTAGCGGGATAGGTGAGCAGTTCTTC. It yields the protein CASSQRTSGIGEQFF.

The genes are TRBV13 and TRBJ1-1; possibly TRBD1 for D (5 bases). Trimming removed 4 bases at V and 0 bases at J, with 12 bases between. Germline CDR1 PRHDT, CDR2 FYEKMQ (reference sequence). The CDR3 runs to 15 residues. Here the CDR3 DNA reads TGTGCCAGCAGCTCAGAAGGGGAAATGAACACTGAAGCTTTCTTT. This translates into CASSSEGEMNTEAFF.

The gene calls are TRBV6-1 and TRBJ1-1; D is perhaps TRBD1 (6 bases). V shed 6 bases and J shed 8 bases, with 10 bases lying between them. Germline V CDR1 and CDR2: MNHNS, SASEGT. The CDR3 length is 11 residues. The CDR3 DNA reads TGTGCCAGCAGGGGGGGGCAAGAAGCTTTCTTT. Translation: CASRGGQEAFF.

This sequence joins TRBV2 and TRBJ2-7; the D gene is possibly TRBD2 (5 bases). Germline V gene sequence: CDR1 SNHLY, CDR2 FYNNEI. The CDR3 is made up of 12 amino acids. The V gene lost 4 bases and the J gene lost 6 bases, with 10 bases spanning the gap. In DNA, the CDR3 is TGTGCCAGCAGTGCAGTCGGGGTCGAGCAGTACTTC. This sequence encodes CASSAVGVEQYF.

CDR3 sequence reads: CASSLISSGNHEQYF. The CDR3 DNA reads TGCGCCAGCAGCTTGATTTCTAGCGGGAACCACGAGCAGTACTTC. J is TRBJ2-7 and V is TRBV5-1; 9 bases are a match to TRBD2. The V and J ends lost 1 base and 5 bases, in that order; junction bases with no gene match: 7. The germline V gene encodes CDR1 SGHRS and CDR2 YFSETQ. The CDR3 extends over 15 amino acids. The full variable domain, in which reference TRBV5-1 and TRBJ2-7 provide the parts outside the CDR3, is KAGVTQTPRYLIKTRGQQVTLSCSPISGHRSVSWYQQTPGQGLQFLFEYFSETQRNKGNFPGRFSGRQFSNSRSEMNVSTLELGDSALYLCASSLISSGNHEQYFGPGTRLTVT.

The chain couples TRBV2 to TRBJ2-7; no firm D call. Trimming left V 1 base short and J 4 bases short, with 8 bases between. CDR3 length: 13 residues. Germline V lookup: CDR1 SNHLY, CDR2 FYNNEI. This CDR3 is CASSEGYRYEQYF. CDR3 sequence (DNA): TGTGCCAGCAGTGAAGGGTACCGGTACGAGCAGTACTTC.

This clone was detected a few times. V gene TRBV19 combines with J gene TRBJ1-5; the D gene is possibly TRBD1 (5 bases). The CDR3 is 15 amino acids. Germline V gives CDR1 LNHDA, CDR2 SQIVND (reference sequence). The V end lost 7 bases, the J end lost 2 bases, and 15 bases lay between the germline ends. The CDR3 coding sequence is TGTGCCAGTACCTCCCAGGGAGGCGGCAATCAGCCCCAGCATTTT. Amino acids: CASTSQGGGNQPQHF.

The chain uses TRBV6-4 and TRBJ2-2; D ambiguous. The germline gives CDR1 MRHNA, CDR2 SNTAGT. Deletions cut 6 bases from V and 6 bases from J, with 11 bases between. This CDR3 has 13 residues. CDR3 residues: CASSPSSSGELFF. The CDR3 DNA is TGTGCCAGCAGCCCCTCAAGCTCCGGGGAGCTGTTTTTT.

This clone was seen only a few times. The rearrangement uses TRBV7-8 and TRBJ2-7, with TRBD1 identical over 10 bases. The trim removed 5 bases at V and 6 bases at J, leaving 10 bases unmatched. Germline lookup yields CDR1 SGHVS and CDR2 FQNEAQ. The CDR3 runs 15 residues. This CDR3 reads CASSETGGAVVEQYF. Written as DNA, the CDR3 is TGTGCCAGCAGCGAGACAGGGGGCGCCGTGGTCGAGCAGTACTTC.

V is TRBV7-9 and J is TRBJ2-2; possibly TRBD1 for D (6 bases). The CDR3 length is 15 residues. The germline V gene has CDR1 SEHNR and CDR2 FQNEAQ (reference sequence). Trimming took 1 base from V and 4 from J, leaving 10 bases between them. Here the CDR3 reads CASSLEGVATGELFF. The CDR3 DNA reads TGTGCCAGCAGCTTAGAGGGGGTTGCCACCGGGGAGCTGTTTTTT.

This rearrangement joins TRBV2 to TRBJ2-1, with D hard to call. Trimming took 5 bases from V and 7 from J, leaving 12 bases between them. The CDR3 spans 13 residues. Germline CDR1 and CDR2: SNHLY and FYNNEI. CDR3 amino acids: CASSQVMSNEQFF. CDR3 nucleotides: TGTGCCAGCAGTCAAGTAATGTCGAATGAGCAGTTCTTC.

The chain uses TRBV5-4 and TRBJ2-7, with 7 bases that match TRBD2. The CDR3 contains 15 residues. With 4 bases clipped from V and 6 bases from J, the junction kept 13 bases outside the gene matches. Germline CDR1 reads SGHNT; CDR2 reads YYREEE (reference sequence). CDR3 sequence reads: CASSPRGGSAGEQYF. The DNA of the CDR3 is TGTGCCAGCAGCCCTCGGGGCGGGAGTGCAGGCGAGCAGTACTTC.

This clone has a handful of counts. The chain recombines TRBV5-1 with TRBJ1-1; the D is unclear. Germline loops: CDR1 SGHRS, CDR2 YFSETQ. The CDR3 covers 14 residues. The V gene lost 1 base and the J gene lost 5 bases, with 12 bases spanning the gap. CDR3 sequence: CASSLSLSGTEAFF. The CDR3 DNA is TGCGCCAGCAGCTTGTCCTTGTCCGGTACTGAAGCTTTCTTT.

J is TRBJ2-3 and V is TRBV2; 7 nucleotides align to TRBD2. CDR3 length equals 12 residues. V was pared by 7 bases and J by 3 bases, with 1 base of the junction left unmatched. Germline values: CDR1 SNHLY, CDR2 FYNNEI. DNA for the CDR3: TGTGCCAGCATCGGGAGGACAGATACGCAGTATTTT. This codes for CASIGRTDTQYF.

The V and J genes are TRBV15 and TRBJ2-2; 12 bases are shared with TRBD2. This CDR3 region has 16 residues. Germline CDR1 is LNHNV and CDR2 is YYDKDF (reference sequence). V shed 1 base and J 9 bases; nucleotides not matched to a gene: 6. The CDR3 region has the DNA TGTGCCACCAGCAGAGTCCTAGCGGGAGGGACGAGGGAGCTGTTTTTT. Protein product: CATSRVLAGGTRELFF.

The chain couples TRBV9 to TRBJ2-3, with 7 bases lining up with TRBD2. CDR1 and CDR2 from the germline V gene are SGDLS and YYNGEE. V dropped 3 bases and J dropped 11; count of bases not matched to a gene: 15. The CDR3 has 15 amino acids. CDR3 residues: CASSAGGLLEPVQYF. In nucleotides, the CDR3 is TGTGCCAGCAGCGCCGGGGGACTACTTGAACCCGTGCAGTATTTT.

The chain joins TRBV5-1 to TRBJ2-5; 7 bases line up with TRBD2. V shed 0 bases and J 4 bases; nucleotides not matched to a gene: 9. CDR1 and CDR2 from the germline V gene are SGHRS and YFSETQ. The CDR3 loop spans 16 amino acids. The CDR3 protein is CASSLDGGLSPETQYF. The CDR3 DNA sequence: TGCGCCAGCAGCTTGGACGGGGGGTTGAGCCCAGAGACCCAGTACTTC.

This chain connects TRBV4-1 to TRBJ2-2; TRBD2 matches 8 bases. Germline values: CDR1 MGHRA, CDR2 YSYEKL. The V and J ends lost 1 base and 3 bases, in that order; junction bases with no gene match: 4. The CDR3 runs to 16 residues. CDR3 sequence: CASSQASREDTGELFF. CDR3 coding DNA: TGCGCCAGCAGCCAAGCCTCGCGGGAGGACACCGGGGAGCTGTTTTTT.

The rearrangement joins TRBV2 to TRBJ1-1, with 7 bases that match TRBD1. CDR1 is SNHLY, CDR2 FYNNEI, per germline. The V gene end was trimmed by 6 bases and the J gene end by 6 bases; junction bases not matched to a gene: 13. This CDR3 has 15 amino acids. The CDR3 region is CASRIDRADKAEAFF. The CDR3 DNA follows: TGTGCCAGCAGGATAGACAGGGCAGACAAAGCTGAAGCTTTCTTT.

J is TRBJ1-1 and V is TRBV4-1; D gene ambiguous. This CDR3 comprises 13 residues. V was trimmed by 0 bases and J by 4 bases, leaving 6 bases between them. CDR1 is MGHRA, CDR2 YSYEKL, per germline. CDR3 bases: TGCGCCAGCAGCCAAGAACGGTCCACTGAAGCTTTCTTT. As protein: CASSQERSTEAFF.

This clone was counted once. The chain links TRBV5-4 to TRBJ2-7, with TRBD1 identical over 10 bases. CDR1 and CDR2 from the germline V gene are SGHNT and YYREEE (reference sequence). V lost 4 bases to trimming and J lost 9 bases; unmatched junction nucleotides: 13. This CDR3 region has 15 residues. The CDR3 DNA reads TGTGCCAGCAGCACAGCCGGGACAGGGGTTTGGGGGCAGTACTTC. Translation: CASSTAGTGVWGQYF. The full variable domain, its missing parts supplied by reference TRBV5-4 and TRBJ2-7, is ETGVTQSPTHLIKTRGQQVTLRCSSQSGHNTVSWYQQALGQGPQFIFQYYREEENGRGNFPPRFSGLQFPNYSSELNVNALELDDSALYLCASSTAGTGVWGQYFGPGTRLTVT.

This clone was seen only once. V gene TRBV7-9 combines with J gene TRBJ2-7; D is possibly TRBD2 (5 bases). Trimming stripped 5 bases from V and 5 bases from J, with 13 bases between. CDR1 is SEHNR, CDR2 FQNEAQ, per germline (reference sequence). The CDR3 has 13 amino acids. CDR3 sequence: CASSNALAHEQYF. CDR3 bases: TGTGCCAGCAGCAACGCCCTAGCACACGAGCAGTACTTC.

Comment on this clone: Sequence at one end of the junction differs from germline and may be a read error. The V gene is TRBV7-9, the J gene TRBJ2-1; the D gene is possibly TRBD2 (5 bases). Germline lookup yields CDR1 SEHNR and CDR2 FQNEAQ (reference sequence). The CDR3 sequence is 15 residues long. The DNA for the CDR3 is TGTTCCAGCAGCCCAGGCAACGGGGCCTACAATGAGCAGTTCTTC. This encodes CSSSPGNGAYNEQFF.

This chain's CDR3 is CASSPSTGDTEAFF. CDR3 coding DNA: TGTGCCAGCAGTCCGTCGACAGGGGACACTGAAGCTTTCTTT. The V gene is TRBV6-5, the J gene TRBJ1-1; 8 nucleotides line up with TRBD1. The germline V gene has CDR1 MNHEY and CDR2 SVGAGI. V shed 5 bases and J 3 bases; nucleotides not matched to a gene: 5. The CDR3 is 14 residues long.

The chain carries TRBV4-1 and TRBJ2-5, with a possible D match to TRBD1 (6 bases). Matching the DNA end better, TRBJ2-7 makes the J call doubtful. The CDR3 has 14 amino acids. The germline gives CDR1 MGHRA, CDR2 YSYEKL. This CDR3 is CASSPGDLGNEQYF. CDR3 bases: TGCGCCAGCAGCCCAGGGGATCTCGGGAACGAGCAGTACTTC.

In DNA form, the CDR3 reads TGTGCCATCAGGGACTCGGAGGCTCAGGCCGATCAGTACTTC. The encoded protein is CAIRDSEAQADQYF. The chain is built from TRBV10-3 and TRBJ2-7, with D possibly being TRBD2 (5 bases). Trimming left V 6 bases short and J 10 bases short, with 22 bases between. This CDR3 spans 14 amino acids. Germline-derived CDR1 and CDR2 are ENHRY and SYGVKD.

This clone was seen only a few times. The V call is TRBV25-1, the J call TRBJ2-7, with D unresolved. Trimming pared 3 bases from V and 6 bases from J, leaving 6 bases between. Per the germline V gene, CDR1 is MGHDK and CDR2 is SYGVNS. This CDR3 is built from 11 residues. The CDR3 sequence: CASSDILEQYF. CDR3 in DNA: TGTGCCAGCAGTGATATTCTCGAGCAGTACTTC.

On this clone: The junction differs from germline at one of its ends, possibly a read error. The chain joins TRBV6-5 to TRBJ1-4; possible D gene TRBD1, 5 bases. The CDR3 totals 15 residues. The germline gives CDR1 MNHEY, CDR2 SVGAGI. The CDR3 region has the DNA TGTGTCAGCAGTTACTCGGGGGGAACTAATGAAAAACTGTTTTTT. Its protein product is CVSSYSGGTNEKLFF.

This clone came up once. The chain carries TRBV14 and TRBJ2-1; TRBD2 matches at 10 bases. Looked up from germline, CDR1 is SGHDN and CDR2 is FVKESK. The CDR3 contains 15 residues. Germline trimming cut 1 base from V and 9 bases from J; bases unmatched to any gene: 6. The CDR3 DNA reads as TGTGCCAGCAGCCAAGTGTCTAGCGGGAGAATTGAGCAGTTCTTC. Its translation: CASSQVSSGRIEQFF.